The rows below give T cell receptor beta chains drawn from one sample of a study of Ad26.COV2.S vaccination and SARS-CoV-2 variants. Here immunoSEQ multiplex PCR was the method, and the copy in TCRdb shows in-frame clones only, minus some. The data contain about 260,000 clones, approximately 88% of them singletons. Sequencing used peripheral blood, obtained in a trial of Ad26.COV2.S vaccine versus placebo. Every receptor here comes from a person aged 18 to 59 who received the Ad26.COV2.S COVID-19 vaccine or a placebo. The CDR3 runs from the conserved cysteine through the conserved F or W. The order of the fields is CDR3 protein, CDR3 DNA, J gene, V gene, D gene, clone size. A D gene is named only where the DNA matches it firmly. Some rows mark clone size as missing; the rest say once, few, many or name a class of expanded clone.

CDR3: CASSLIGGDTGELFF; DNA: TGTGCCAGCAGCTTAATCGGAGGGGACACCGGGGAGCTGTTTTTT; J: TRBJ2-2; V: TRBV7-3; D: .; size: .
CDR3: CASSHNAPEQFF; DNA: TGTGCCAGCAGTCACAACGCGCCTGAGCAGTTCTTC; J: TRBJ2-1; V: TRBV6-2/TRBV6-3; D: .; size: .
CDR3: CASTDLSTGELFF; DNA: TGTGCCAGCACGGATTTATCCACCGGGGAGCTGTTTTTT; J: TRBJ2-2; V: TRBV2; D: .; size: few
CDR3: CASSYNRKGRNYGYTF; DNA: TGTGCCAGCAGCTACAACCGAAAGGGACGGAACTATGGCTACACCTTC; J: TRBJ1-2; V: TRBV9; D: .; size: .
CDR3: CASSPTGQGSFGQYF; DNA: TGTGCCAGCTCGCCTACGGGACAGGGTAGTTTTGGGCAGTATTTT; J: TRBJ2-3; V: TRBV18; D: TRBD1; size: .
CDR3: CTSSEDSSQETQYF; DNA: TGTACCAGCAGTGAAGACAGTTCCCAAGAGACCCAGTACTTC; J: TRBJ2-5; V: TRBV2; D: .; size: .
CDR3: CASSPPSGANTGELFF; DNA: TGTGCCAGCAGCCCTCCTAGCGGAGCGAACACCGGGGAGCTGTTTTTT; J: TRBJ2-2; V: TRBV3-1/TRBV3-2; D: TRBD2; size: few
CDR3: CASSLHQGNEQFF; DNA: TGTGCCAGCAGCTTGCATCAGGGCAATGAGCAGTTCTTC; J: TRBJ2-1; V: TRBV11-3; D: .; size: .
CDR3: CASSSTRGGSKNIQYF; DNA: TGTGCCAGCAGCTCTACGCGGGGGGGCTCCAAAAACATTCAGTACTTC; J: TRBJ2-4; V: TRBV7-9; D: TRBD2; size: .
CDR3: CASIQAGTYGYTF; DNA: TGTGCCAGCATTCAGGCCGGCACCTATGGCTACACCTTC; J: TRBJ1-2; V: TRBV27; D: .; size: .
CDR3: CASSKPQGSDQPQHF; DNA: TGTGCCAGCAGTAAGCCTCAGGGGAGCGATCAGCCCCAGCATTTT; J: TRBJ1-5; V: TRBV6-1; D: .; size: .
CDR3: CASSSPSGELFF; DNA: TGTGCCAGCAGTTCACCCTCCGGGGAGCTGTTTTTT; J: TRBJ2-2; V: TRBV11-3; D: .; size: .
CDR3: CASSLNTNEQYF; DNA: TGTGCCAGCAGCCTCAATACGAACGAGCAGTACTTC; J: TRBJ2-7; V: TRBV3-1/TRBV3-2; D: .; size: once
CDR3: CASSVGYNYGYTF; DNA: TGTGCCAGTAGTGTGGGATATAACTATGGCTACACCTTC; J: TRBJ1-2; V: TRBV19; D: .; size: .
CDR3: CASSLVKNTGELFF; DNA: TGTGCCAGCAGCTTAGTAAAGAACACCGGGGAGCTGTTTTTT; J: TRBJ2-2; V: TRBV7-3; D: .; size: .
CDR3: CASSLEASGPPTDTQYF; DNA: TGCGCCAGCAGCTTGGAGGCTAGCGGACCCCCCACAGATACGCAGTATTTT; J: TRBJ2-3; V: TRBV5-1; D: TRBD2; size: .
CDR3: CASSSLYRGGYNEQFF; DNA: TGTGCCAGCAGCTCACTATACAGGGGAGGATACAATGAGCAGTTCTTC; J: TRBJ2-1; V: TRBV7-6; D: .; size: .
CDR3: CASSQFEGGELFF; DNA: TGCGCCAGCAGCCAATTCGAGGGTGGGGAGCTGTTTTTT; J: TRBJ2-2; V: TRBV4-1; D: .; size: .
CDR3: CASSVGTGGNQPQHF; DNA: TGCGCCAGCAGCGTAGGGACAGGGGGCAATCAGCCCCAGCATTTT; J: TRBJ1-5; V: TRBV5-1; D: TRBD1; size: once
CDR3: CASSVQPTGDTEAFF; DNA: TGTGCCAGCAGTGTACAGCCTACAGGGGACACTGAAGCTTTCTTT; J: TRBJ1-1; V: TRBV2; D: TRBD1; size: .
CDR3: CASSYSRDSIYGYTF; DNA: TGTGCCAGCAGTTACTCGCGGGACAGCATTTATGGCTACACCTTC; J: TRBJ1-2; V: TRBV6-2/TRBV6-3; D: TRBD1; size: .
CDR3: CASSELATQYF; DNA: TGTGCCAGCAGTGAGCTGGCGACCCAGTACTTC; J: TRBJ2-5; V: TRBV6-1; D: .; size: many
CDR3: CASSPDRTRGYTF; DNA: TGCGCCAGCAGCCCGGACAGGACCAGGGGCTACACCTTC; J: TRBJ1-2; V: TRBV5-1; D: TRBD1; size: few
CDR3: CASSPSIGAGAPLHF; DNA: TGTGCCAGCTCACCATCAATAGGGGCGGGAGCACCCCTCCACTTT; J: TRBJ1-6; V: TRBV18; D: .; size: .
CDR3: CASSEGTSLSTDTQYF; DNA: TGCGCCAGCAGCGAGGGGACTAGCTTGAGTACAGATACGCAGTATTTT; J: TRBJ2-3; V: TRBV5-1; D: TRBD2; size: .
CDR3: CASSGEGKNIQYF; DNA: TGTGCCAGCAGTGGGGAAGGGAAAAACATTCAGTACTTC; J: TRBJ2-4; V: TRBV2; D: .; size: .
CDR3: CASSPPADTGELFF; DNA: TGTGCCAGCTCACCACCCGCCGACACCGGGGAGCTGTTTTTT; J: TRBJ2-2; V: TRBV18; D: .; size: .
CDR3: CASSVGGSGTEAFF; DNA: TGTGCCAGCAGCGTCGGGGGATCGGGGACTGAAGCTTTCTTT; J: TRBJ1-1; V: TRBV9; D: .; size: .
CDR3: CASSQGGRGTDTQYF; DNA: TGTGCCAGCAGCCAAGGAGGGAGGGGCACAGATACGCAGTATTTT; J: TRBJ2-3; V: TRBV3-1/TRBV3-2; D: TRBD2; size: .
CDR3: CSVLGQQFNYGYTF; DNA: TGCAGCGTTCTTGGACAGCAATTTAACTATGGCTACACCTTC; J: TRBJ1-2; V: TRBV29-1; D: .; size: .
CDR3: CASSEDRGNYGYTF; DNA: TGTGCCAGCAGTGAGGACAGGGGTAACTATGGCTACACCTTC; J: TRBJ1-2; V: TRBV6-1; D: TRBD1; size: .
CDR3: CASSAGLVFETQYF; DNA: TGTGCCAGCAGCGCCGGACTAGTATTTGAGACCCAGTACTTC; J: TRBJ2-5; V: TRBV11-2; D: TRBD2; size: .
CDR3: CASSSRYSGTDSYEQYF; DNA: TGTGCCAGCAGCTCGCGCTACTCCGGGACAGACTCCTACGAGCAGTACTTC; J: TRBJ2-7; V: TRBV11-2; D: TRBD1; size: .
CDR3: CASSQDGSSYNEQFF; DNA: TGTGCCAGCAGCCAGGACGGAAGCTCCTACAATGAGCAGTTCTTC; J: TRBJ2-1; V: TRBV9; D: .; size: .
CDR3: CASSRLAGGNTGELFF; DNA: TGTGCCAGTAGTAGACTAGCGGGAGGTAATACCGGGGAGCTGTTTTTT; J: TRBJ2-2; V: TRBV19; D: TRBD2; size: .
CDR3: CASSRQLNTEAFF; DNA: TGTGCCAGCTCACGACAGTTGAACACTGAAGCTTTCTTT; J: TRBJ1-1; V: TRBV18; D: .; size: .
CDR3: CASSPLTGTGNREQYF; DNA: TGTGCCAGCAGCCCTCTGACCGGGACAGGGAATCGGGAGCAGTACTTC; J: TRBJ2-7; V: TRBV5-8; D: TRBD1; size: .